The T cell receptor (beta chain) described here comes from a study of metastatic and nonmetastatic thyroid tumors. For the study at large: Both malignant and benign thyroid patients supplied peripheral blood and tumor or nodule tissue samples, across which the repertoires of these patients were then compared.

No treatment had been given to any patient before thyroid surgery. Original processing notes: Clinicopathological groups supplied CDR3 differences that were used to build a distant-metastasis classifier for papillary thyroid cancer. Using MiXCR, TCRdb re-called clones from the PCR reads. Here the V and J calls rest on TCRdb's processing, not on the authors' analysis. Counted here are fewer than 35,000 clones, roughly 30% occurring once; the ten biggest clones make up 30%. Ten or more counts support this clone. Its specificity is unknown. Germline V gives CDR1 SGDLS, CDR2 YYNGEE. Unmatched junction bases numbered 8, after V lost 4 bases and J lost 8 bases. CDR3 length equals 13 residues. Broader study findings: Significantly higher TCR beta diversity was reportedly seen in malignant thyroid tumors than benign nodules, in blood and tumor.

Sequencing input: blood. The source is a female donor with papillary thyroid cancer or a benign thyroid nodule (not recorded which). Some clones in this sample may be carry-over from other donors' samples. This chain uses TRBV9 with TRBJ1-1; 7 bases line up with TRBD1. Here the CDR3 reads CASSMGTAREAFF. The CDR3, as DNA: TGTGCCAGCAGCATGGGGACAGCCCGGGAAGCTTTCTTT.